The next 20 T cell receptor beta chains were all read from a single sample in a study of glioma-infiltrating T cells (dated by TCRdb to the mid-2010s). Instrument used: Illumina MiSeq. TCR alpha and beta CDR3 regions were amplified with the iRepertoire nested amplicon-rescue multiplex PCR (arm-PCR) platform from RNA. TCRdb trimmed public reads at Q25 via fastp, called clones via MiXCR and kept in-frame beta chains. CDR3 protein sequences are deduplicated, and each keeps its most common genes and DNA. The table for this sample lists about 21,000 distinct CDR3 sequences; just under 25% of them were counted only once. The ten largest clones take up about an eighth of the sample. Sequencing was carried out using glioma tissue, nonneoplastic brain tissue, or PBMCs (not recorded which). The source of these receptors is a human donor with low-grade glioma or glioblastoma, undergoing nonglioma brain surgery, or in good health (not recorded which).

This clonotype was seen only a few times. This rearrangement joins TRBV29-1 to TRBJ2-6; D remains ambiguous. The germline V gene encodes CDR1 SQVTM and CDR2 ANQGSEA. The CDR3 loop spans 12 amino acids. V was clipped by 3 bases and J by 3 bases, with 3 bases between them. CDR3 sequence: CSVESGANVLTF. CDR3 DNA: TGCAGCGTTGAGAGTGGGGCCAACGTCCTGACTTTC. The whole variable domain, remainder taken from reference TRBV29-1 and TRBJ2-6, is SAVISQKPSRDICQRGTSLTIQCQVDSQVTMMFWYRQQPGQSLTLIATANQGSEATYESGFVIDKFPISRPNLTFSTLTVSNMSPEDSSIYLCSVESGANVLTFGAGSRLTVL.

This clonotype was recorded many times. The rearrangement links TRBV7-9 to TRBJ1-1; 7 nucleotides match TRBD1. From germline, CDR1 is SEHNR and CDR2 FQNEAQ (reference sequence). This CDR3 is built from 14 residues. V was pared by 5 bases and J by 5 bases, with 8 bases of the junction left unmatched. CDR3: CASSTLTGLTEAFF. The CDR3 DNA follows: TGTGCCAGCAGCACACTGACAGGGCTTACTGAAGCTTTCTTT.

Many counts were recorded for this clonotype. The rearrangement links TRBV20-1 to TRBJ2-2; D is unclear. Germline CDR1 reads DFQATT; CDR2 reads SNEGSKA (reference sequence). Trimming shortened V by 7 bases and J by 0 bases, and 6 bases separated the two germline ends. The CDR3 loop spans 12 amino acids. The CDR3 DNA follows: TGCAGTGTTCGCGCGAACACCGGGGAGCTGTTTTTT. It encodes CSVRANTGELFF.

This clonotype was recorded at least ten times. The gene calls are TRBV2 and TRBJ1-1, with a weak D call TRBD1 (6 bases). The CDR3 loop spans 15 amino acids. Germline CDR1 is SNHLY and CDR2 is FYNNEI. V was pared by 5 bases and J by 0 bases, with 13 bases between. In DNA, the CDR3 is TGTGCCAGCAGTCCACAGGGCTTCATGAACACTGAAGCTTTCTTT. This gives the protein CASSPQGFMNTEAFF.

V is TRBV3-1 and J is TRBJ2-3; D is undetermined. This CDR3 has 11 amino acids. The germline gives CDR1 LGHDT, CDR2 YNNKEL (reference sequence). V was cut by 3 bases and J by 9 bases, with 7 bases left in between. CDR3 protein: CASSQGRTQYF. CDR3 in DNA: TGTGCCAGCAGCCAGGGTAGGACGCAGTATTTT.

This clonotype was seen repeatedly, ten times or more. The chain combines TRBV27 with TRBJ2-2; 12 bases are shared with TRBD2. With 3 bases clipped from V and 4 bases from J, the junction kept 6 bases outside the gene matches. CDR3 length: 17 residues. Per germline, CDR1 MNHEY and CDR2 SMNVEV (reference sequence). The CDR3 DNA is TGTGCCAGCAGTTTCCCTAGCGGGGGGGGAAGCACCGGGGAGCTGTTTTTT. This codes for CASSFPSGGGSTGELFF.

In this sample, this clonotype turned up many times. The V and J genes are TRBV6-1 and TRBJ2-7; no firm D call. Per germline, CDR1 MNHNS and CDR2 SASEGT. The CDR3 is 11 residues long. V shed 5 bases and J shed 7 bases, with 9 bases lying between them. CDR3 in DNA: TGTGCCAGCAGTCCACATCCGGAGCAGTACTTC. Residues: CASSPHPEQYF.

This clonotype was detected many times. The gene calls are TRBV6-1 and TRBJ2-3; no definite D call. The CDR3 covers 13 residues. In germline, CDR1 is MNHNS, CDR2 SASEGT. V was clipped by 7 bases and J by 2 bases, with 10 bases between them. Here the CDR3 DNA reads TGTGCCAGCATGAAGTGGGACACAGATACGCAGTATTTT. This codes for CASMKWDTDTQYF.

This clonotype appeared a few times. The chain uses TRBV29-1 and TRBJ1-2, with 8 bases matching TRBD1. V lost 4 bases to trimming and J lost 7 bases; unmatched junction nucleotides: 11. The CDR3 has 14 residues. Germline values: CDR1 SQVTM, CDR2 ANQGSEA. The CDR3 loop is CSVGRGGQGIGYTF. CDR3 DNA sequence: TGCAGCGTTGGTCGGGGTGGACAGGGAATTGGCTACACCTTC.

This clonotype was seen more than once but under ten times. In nucleotides, the CDR3 is TGTGCCAGCAGCCGGTCGGGACAGGGGAACAATGAGCAGTTCTTC. Protein: CASSRSGQGNNEQFF. The genes are TRBV11-2 and TRBJ2-1; 10 nucleotides align to TRBD1. The CDR3 has 15 amino acids. Germline CDR1 and CDR2: SGHAT and FQNNGV. V shed 5 bases, J shed 5 bases, and the junction held 6 bases outside the gene matches.

This clonotype was detected ten times or more. V is TRBV6-6 and J is TRBJ2-5; 8 bases match TRBD1. CDR3 length: 16 residues. Trimming at V came to 2 bases and at J to 5 bases, leaving 10 bases not matched to a gene. Germline V CDR1 and CDR2: MNHNY, SVGAGI (reference sequence). The CDR3: CASSYGAGGRQETQYF. As DNA, the CDR3 is TGTGCCAGCAGTTACGGGGCAGGGGGCCGGCAGGAGACCCAGTACTTC.

By share, this clonotype counts as medium-sized. The rearrangement uses TRBV6-1 and TRBJ2-4, with D unresolved. The CDR3 contains 13 residues. CDR1 and CDR2 from the germline V gene are MNHNS and SASEGT. V lost 6 bases and J lost 0, with 6 bases in between. For the CDR3, the DNA is TGTGCCAGCAGGCCTAGAGCCAAAAACATTCAGTACTTC. Translating gives CASRPRAKNIQYF.

This clonotype was observed a handful of times. The V call is TRBV29-1, the J call TRBJ1-2, with TRBD1 as a possible D gene (6 bases). The germline CDR1 and CDR2 sequences are SQVTM and ANQGSEA. The CDR3 runs to 12 residues. Deletions cut 6 bases from V and 4 bases from J, with 12 bases between. The CDR3 is CSVEDRPYGYTF. In DNA form, the CDR3 reads TGCAGCGTGGAGGACAGACCCTATGGCTACACCTTC.

At least ten counts were recorded for this clonotype. The limits of the CDR3 on the DNA are not certain, so only TCRdb's listed CDR3 is given. The rearrangement joins TRBV27 to TRBJ2-3; the listed D gene, TRBD2, was not tested against the DNA. The CDR3 is 11 amino acids long, termini counted. Looked up from germline, CDR1 is MNHEY and CDR2 is SMNVEV (reference sequence). CDR3 region: CASRWGGGAYF.

The chain couples TRBV4-2 to TRBJ2-7; D is uncertain. The length of the CDR3 is 15 residues. The germline V gene has CDR1 LGHNA and CDR2 YNFKEQ. Between the trimmed V and J ends, which lost 0 bases and 5 bases, there was a span of 14 bases. CDR3 in DNA: TGTGCCAGCAGCCAAGATAGGAACAGTTGGAACGAGCAGTACTTC. Its protein product is CASSQDRNSWNEQYF.

Only one count was recorded for this clonotype. This may stem from a read error, because a much larger clone lies one nucleotide away. The chain combines TRBV24-1 with TRBJ2-1; TRBD2 matches at 12 bases. Germline assignment: CDR1 KGHDR and CDR2 SFDVKD. The CDR3 length is 14 residues. The CDR3 DNA sequence: TGTGCCACCATTGATACCCGGACTAGCGGGGCCCAGTTCTTC. Translation: CATIDTRTSGAQFF.

In this sample, this clonotype turned up a few times. The chain has TRBV6-2 or TRBV6-3 and TRBJ2-7; 9 bases align to TRBD1. The CDR3 runs 15 residues. V gave up 6 bases and J gave up 4 bases; unmatched junction bases: 10. Germline V lookup: CDR1 MNHEY, CDR2 SVGEGT. For the CDR3, the DNA is TGTGCCAGCAGCCTATCCGGACAGGGGTTTTACGAGCAGTACTTC. Protein: CASSLSGQGFYEQYF.

This clonotype was counted at least ten times. V usage is TRBV7-2 and J usage is TRBJ2-1, with D uncertain. The germline gives CDR1 SGHTA, CDR2 FQGNSA. V was pared by 3 bases and J by 9 bases, with 9 bases between. CDR3 length: 12 residues. The CDR3: CASSFYRGEQFF. DNA of the CDR3: TGTGCCAGCAGCTTTTACAGAGGTGAGCAGTTCTTC.

CDR3 DNA sequence: TGTGCCAGCAGCCCCCCGTTGGATTCCCAAGAGACCCAGTACTTC. Its protein is CASSPPLDSQETQYF. The chain uses TRBV3-1 and TRBJ2-5, with unresolved D. Trimming left V 4 bases short and J 1 base short, with 13 bases between. The CDR3 loop spans 15 amino acids. Germline V gene lookup returns CDR1 LGHDT and CDR2 YNNKEL (reference sequence).

This clonotype has more than one count but fewer than ten. The chain has TRBV3-1 and TRBJ2-1; D ambiguous. The germline V gene encodes CDR1 LGHDT and CDR2 YNNKEL (reference sequence). The CDR3 length is 13 residues. V lost 4 bases, J lost 10 bases, and 14 bases lay in between. CDR3: CASSLSNGPEQFF. In nucleotides, the CDR3 is TGTGCCAGCAGCCTTTCCAACGGACCAGAGCAGTTCTTC.